Below, 6 T cell receptor beta chains from the same sample are listed, as sequenced in a study of blood T cell repertoires in COVID-19 (dated by TCRdb to about 2020). Library method: the immunoSEQ multiplex PCR assay. The clones in this table, taken by TCRdb from immuneACCESS, are in-frame only. Not every clone is retained; where verified, under half of the shortfall comes from an unresolved V gene, and the cause of the rest is unknown. The sample table shows 55,000 to 70,000 clones, and about 88% are seen once. Over 9% of the sample goes to the ten largest clones. Input material: PBMCs or T cells enriched from blood (not recorded which). These receptors all come from a woman aged 40 to 55 who had recovered from COVID-19.

The gene calls are TRBV11-3 and TRBJ2-3; TRBD1 is a possible D gene (5 bases). Trimming left V 2 bases short and J 2 bases short, with 14 bases between. Germline CDR1 and CDR2: SGHNT and YENEEA. The CDR3 is 16 residues long. The CDR3 DNA sequence: TGTGCCAGCAGCTTAAGCAGGGCAGGACCCACAGATACGCAGTATTTT. This sequence encodes CASSLSRAGPTDTQYF.

The chain carries TRBV2 and TRBJ1-5; the D gene is possibly TRBD1 (5 bases). The CDR3 is 13 residues long. V was shortened by 4 bases and J by 6 bases, with 10 bases between the two germline ends. The germline CDR1 and CDR2 sequences are SNHLY and FYNNEI. The DNA for the CDR3 is TGTGCCAGCAGTGGACAGCTTTTTCAGCCCCAGCATTTT. Its translation is CASSGQLFQPQHF.

The J gene is TRBJ1-2, the V gene TRBV4-1; D is unclear. This CDR3 comprises 16 residues. Deletions cut 0 bases from V and 3 bases from J, with 14 bases between. The germline V gene encodes CDR1 MGHRA and CDR2 YSYEKL. The CDR3 protein is CASSQDRQMGYYGYTF. The CDR3 nucleotides read TGCGCCAGCAGCCAAGACAGGCAGATGGGCTACTATGGCTACACCTTC.

The rearrangement links TRBV6-5 to TRBJ1-2; the match to TRBD1 covers 12 bases. This CDR3 has 16 residues. Germline V gene sequence: CDR1 MNHEY, CDR2 SVGAGI. The junction had 13 bases not matched to a gene; V was cut back by 6 bases and J by 8 bases. CDR3 in DNA: TGTGCCAGCAGCTACCTTCCGGGACAGGGGGCTGTGGGCTACACCTTC. Translation gives CASSYLPGQGAVGYTF.

The rearrangement uses TRBV5-1 and TRBJ1-4, with D possibly matching TRBD1 (6 bases). Trimming took 1 base from V and 5 from J, leaving 12 bases between them. This CDR3 comprises 15 residues. Germline-derived CDR1 and CDR2 are SGHRS and YFSETQ. The chain's CDR3 is CASSLFTGSNEKLFF. As DNA, the CDR3 is TGCGCCAGCAGCTTGTTCACAGGGTCAAATGAAAAACTGTTTTTT.

CDR3 bases: TGTGCCAGCAGTTACGGACAGGGCTACACCTTC. Translation gives CASSYGQGYTF. The rearrangement joins TRBV6-2 or TRBV6-3 to TRBJ1-2; D might be TRBD1 (6 bases). The germline CDR1 and CDR2 sequences are MNHEY and SVGEGT. V lost 2 bases to trimming and J lost 8 bases, with 6 bases between them. This CDR3 has 11 amino acids.